This TCR beta chain is from a study of type 1 regulatory T cells (dated by TCRdb to about 2021). Looking at the study overall: An in vitro protocol by which a Tr1-enriched, alloantigen-specific CD4 T cell product named T-allo10 was generated was characterized in the study. Patients with hematological malignancies who were receiving allogeneic hematopoietic stem cell transplantation were the group in which T-allo10 was being clinically evaluated.

A few counts support this clonotype. What this receptor recognizes is not known. No per-base quality is available; no much larger clone lies one base away. Data came from an Illumina MiSeq. TCRdb took the public reads, trimmed them with fastp at Q25, ran MiXCR for clone calling and kept in-frame beta chains. When rows share a CDR3 protein, they turn into one entry using the most common DNA and genes. Counted in this sample were 80,000 to 100,000 distinct CDR3 sequences; 30% to 35% of them appeared once. Around 2.2% of the sample is taken by the ten largest. This sequence was found in a human donor in good health. Sequencing input: CD4+ T cells, either the whole sample or a sorted fraction (not recorded which).

The DNA sequence is as follows: TGCAGTGCTAGAAAGGGGACAGGTGCTCCTGGGGCCAACGTCCTGACTTTC. This is translated as CSARKGTGAPGANVLTF. The chain joins TRBV20-1 to TRBJ2-6; TRBD1 lines up with 8 middle nucleotides. The germline V gene (reference sequence) sets CDR1 to DFQATT and CDR2 to SNEGSKA. The CDR3 covers 17 residues, taking in both the cysteine and the phenylalanine. Here the CDR3 DNA is all that survives: 51 bases in frame from base 1. The V end gives up 2 bases and the J end 2 bases, leaving 8 bases in the junction not matched to a gene.